The present T cell receptor (beta chain) was sequenced within a study of persistence of HIV-infected CD4 T cells. The study's findings and limits: Antigen-responding cells were enriched for degenerate expanded CDR3beta sequences.

This clone has a single count. The antigen remains unidentified. The stimulus was lysate of CMV-infected fibroblasts, 8.5 to 10 ug/mL. Sorting selected CD4+ T cells upregulating both CD40 ligand and CD69. Suppressive ART was started during chronic HIV-1 infection in these adults. Sequencing used immunoSEQ version 4 in survey mode. TCRdb's table, derived via immunoSEQ multiplex PCR, lists solely in-frame clones and lacks some. The sample consists of under 15,000 clones, roughly 71% of them appearing once. This CDR3 region has 14 residues. CDR1 is MNHEY, CDR2 SVGAGI, per germline. Trimming took 6 bases from V and 6 from J, leaving 15 bases between them.

The sequencing used CD4+ T cells sorted from PBMCs after 18-hour stimulation, collected from a patient who received antiretroviral therapy. This chain joins TRBV6-5 and TRBJ1-5; tentative D call: TRBD1 (5 bases). The TCR comes from an adult man with HIV who was CMV-seropositive. CDR3 sequence reads: CASRPGGGVQPQHF. The CDR3 region has the DNA TGTGCCAGCAGGCCGGGCGGGGGTGTTCAGCCCCAGCATTTT.